This record looks at one T cell receptor (beta chain) sequence and its context. This clone was recorded only once. No cognate antigen has been identified for it. No clone much larger than this one lies a single base away; base qualities are absent. The data were obtained in a study of shared clonotypes between healthy human individuals (dated by TCRdb to about 2020). General notes on the study: A couple of women and a few men aged 18 to 49 years were included in the cohort. Leukapheresis yielded between about 0.9 and 9 billion PBMCs per donor. Per donor, three plates each were used for CD4 naive and CD4 memory, two for CD8 naive, and one for CD8 memory. Different laboratories and diverse techniques were used to prepare libraries and sequence TCR repertoires, to increase sequencing depth and limit assay-specific biases. To estimate repertoire size and how much clonotype sharing occurs between individuals, the study deeply sequenced the blood TCR repertoires of roughly 5 healthy adults.

The donors were healthy, HIV-negative adults with no recently reported acute infections or vaccinations. Only Caucasian adults living in Nashville, Tennessee, USA were represented among the donors. CD4+ T cells were enriched by magnetic negative selection; naive cells were then positively selected on CD45RA, and the negative fraction formed the memory subset. Blood was obtained by leukapheresis, after which PBMCs were separated by Ficoll-Histopaque density gradient centrifugation and cryopreserved in liquid nitrogen vapor phase. Analytical flow cytometry was used to check the purity and quantity of every magnetically sorted T cell population. Genomic DNA was isolated from every sorted fraction and measured by UV absorbance on a Nanodrop 2000c. TCR CDR3 regions were amplified from genomic DNA by multiplex PCR using the deep immunoSEQ assay. Extracted genomic DNA from each cell subset was distributed evenly across all wells of several immunoSEQ 96-well plates, and each plate was treated as a replicate. For sorted subsets, around 0.2 ug genomic DNA, equal to 30,000 to 35,000 T cell genomes, was loaded into each replicate PCR. Purified libraries were measured with a Qubit 3.0 fluorometer, size-checked on a Bioanalyzer 2100, and measured again with the KAPA Library Quantification kit. Every immunoSEQ 96-well plate was sequenced on a separate single-read 150-cycle Illumina NextSeq 550 flow cell. From the authors' description of their analysis: The immunoSEQ output contained only junctional sequences without quality scores, so filtering could not match that applied to full-length reads. Sequences were annotated with PyIR, a Python wrapper for IgBLAST v1.9, and V/J genes and CDR3 were assigned using IMGT germline references. Reads were removed for weak V/J assignments (E-value above 1e-6), missing CDR3, stop codons, out-of-frame junctions, or ambiguous translated residues. V3J clonotypes were defined by identical inferred V gene, J gene, and CDR3 amino acid sequence. The percentage overlap between two repertoires was calculated by dividing the number of shared unique clonotypes by the size of the smaller repertoire. Three approaches were used to assess repertoire richness: RTK rarefaction, the Chao1 estimator, and Recon v2.1 estimates of unobserved clonotypes. OLGA was used to compute generation probabilities for all TCRbeta clonotypes that the gDNA method yielded from a few donors. TCRdb retrieved this table from immuneACCESS and kept in-frame rearrangements only. Not all clones are present; in checked studies, unresolved V genes account for under half, and no reason is known for the remainder. V and J calls and clone size are copied from that table; D and trimming were computed from the DNA. This sample is represented by about 2.4 million clones; approximately 93% of them were singletons. The biggest ten clones account for roughly 0.36% of the sample.

Broader findings and caveats from the paper: Incomplete sequencing was indicated by rarefaction of sorted-subset datasets, despite the large sequencing depth. Pairwise subsampling indicated that sequencing depth was expected to affect the degree of clonotype sharing among donors. Sampling was restricted to blood, and TCR repertoires in tissue are likely to differ from TCR repertoires in blood. Because the study included a small number of donors, the genetic and exposure-history diversity represented was limited. Clonotypes shared by all four sorted-subset donors showed higher generation probabilities than non-shared clonotypes. When several donors were compared, the shared fraction of clonotypes was about 5.5% for naive CD4, around 3.5% for naive CD8, more than 2% for memory CD4, and 0.35% to 0.4% for memory CD8. Naive subsets generally had larger estimated clonotype richness than memory subsets did.

Material for sequencing was naive CD4+ T cells from PBMCs. Reading the label with the study, this specimen's cell subset or site is: CD45RA+ positively selected. This clonotype originated in a man between 18 and 29 years old in good health. Some clones in this sample may be carry-over from other donors' samples.

The CDR3 region: CASSSPEGFGGVEQFF. The DNA reads TGTGCCAGCAGTTCTCCCGAGGGGTTCGGAGGAGTCGAGCAGTTCTTC. The chain employs TRBV28 and TRBJ2-1; the D element might be TRBD1 or TRBD2, as each aligns at 5 bases. The CDR3 has 16 amino acids, counting the end cysteine and phenylalanine. Of all the DNA, just the CDR3 is kept, 48 bases in frame from base 1. The junction shows trimming of 4 bases on V and 10 bases on J, plus 23 bases between the germline ends. CDR1 MDHEN and CDR2 SYDVKM are derived from the germline V gene.